The 27 T cell receptor beta chains below all came from one sample that was sequenced in a study of tumor and adjacent non-tumor tissue in lung cancer. The library came from three nested PCR rounds adapted from ARM-PCR protocols. Via MiXCR, TCRdb re-called the multiplex PCR reads, giving one row per CDR3 protein. The sample has 85,000 to 130,000 distinct CDR3 sequences, about 60% seen once; the top ten hold roughly 18%. This sample's RNA came from whole unsorted tissue. This non-tumor lung sample came from over 3 cm beyond the tumor edge. The specimen sequenced was distant non-tumor lung tissue. The receptors stem from a man aged 25 to 45 with non-small cell lung cancer.

With respect to this clonotype: One end of the junction fails to match germline, which may point to a read error. J is TRBJ1-1 and V is TRBV20-1; D remains unclear. Germline V gene sequence: CDR1 DFQATT, CDR2 SNEGSKA (reference sequence). The CDR3 runs 15 residues. The CDR3 sequence: CTAIPTQRPNTEAFF. In DNA, the CDR3 is TGCACTGCTATCCCCACACAGAGGCCGAACACTGAAGCTTTCTTT.

Regarding this clonotype: A read error may account for a junction end that differs from germline. The chain couples TRBV6-1 to TRBJ2-5; D not certain. The CDR3 has 14 residues. Germline V lookup: CDR1 MNHNS, CDR2 SASEGT. This chain's CDR3 is CASTVDRDKETRYF. CDR3 DNA sequence: TGTGCCAGCACCGTGGACCGAGACAAAGAGACCCGGTACTTC.

A note on this clonotype: This may be a read error: a much more frequent sequence differs by one nucleotide. The genes are TRBV5-6 and TRBJ2-6; D is undetermined. The V gene lost 6 bases and the J gene lost 0 bases, with 10 bases spanning the gap. The CDR3 totals 15 residues. CDR1 and CDR2 (germline): SGHDT, YYEEEE. The CDR3 DNA sequence: TGTGCCAGCACCCCGGAGAGCTCTGGGGCCAACGTCCTGACTTTC. Protein: CASTPESSGANVLTF.

Notes on this clonotype: Being one base from a much bigger clone, this may be a read error. The chain couples TRBV6-5 to TRBJ1-1; 8 nucleotides align to TRBD1. Germline values: CDR1 MNHEY, CDR2 SVGAGI. This CDR3 has 15 amino acids. CDR3 in DNA: TGTACCAGCAGTCCAGCCGGGACAGGGAACACTGAAGCTTTCTTT. This encodes CTSSPAGTGNTEAFF.

About this clonotype itself: A much larger clone is a single base away; this may be a read error. This chain joins TRBV10-3 and TRBJ1-6, with a tentative D call TRBD1 (6 bases). CDR3 size: 14 residues. In germline, CDR1 is ENHRY, CDR2 SYGVKD. V was shortened by 6 bases and J by 8 bases, with 14 bases between the two germline ends. The CDR3 bases are TGTGCCATCAGCACGACAAGGGGGGATTCACCCCTCCACTTT. Protein: CAISTTRGDSPLHF.

The chain is built from TRBV12-5 and TRBJ2-1; 9 nucleotides match TRBD1. V shed 10 bases and J 6 bases; nucleotides not matched to a gene: 10. This CDR3 has 14 residues. The germline V gene encodes CDR1 LGHNT and CDR2 FRNRAP. The CDR3 is CANAFGTGPNEQFF. The CDR3 nucleotides read TGTGCTAATGCTTTCGGGACAGGGCCCAATGAGCAGTTCTTC.

Remarks on this clonotype: It may be a read error: a sequence one base away is much more abundant. The chain has TRBV11-2 and TRBJ2-1; TRBD2 is a possible D gene (6 bases). Germline V gives CDR1 SGHAT, CDR2 FQNNGV. The CDR3 runs 16 residues. The chain's CDR3 is CTSSSTVGGRLIEQFF. The DNA of the CDR3 is TGTACCAGCAGCTCAACCGTCGGGGGACGGTTAATTGAGCAGTTCTTC.

This clonotype came up once. This chain connects TRBV6-2 or TRBV6-3 to TRBJ2-3; the D gene is possibly TRBD2 (6 bases). The V gene lost 10 bases and the J gene lost 5 bases, with 19 bases spanning the gap. In germline, CDR1 is MNHEY, CDR2 SVGEGT. There are 14 residues in the CDR3. The CDR3 coding sequence is TGTGCCAACAACCCTCGGAGGGCGGGAGATACGCAGTATTTT. Its translation is CANNPRRAGDTQYF.

In its sample, this clonotype was seen many times. The chain employs TRBV4-2 and TRBJ2-7, with 9 bases fitting TRBD2. Per germline, CDR1 LGHNA and CDR2 YNFKEQ. The CDR3 is 16 residues long. V trimming: 0 bases; J trimming: 0 bases; junction bases outside the gene matches: 3. This CDR3 is CASSQESSGSSYEQYF. The DNA of the CDR3 is TGTGCCAGCAGCCAAGAGAGTAGCGGGAGCTCCTACGAGCAGTACTTC.

Notes on this clonotype: One end of the junction varies from germline; a read error may be responsible. The rearrangement uses TRBV30 and TRBJ2-1, with TRBD2 identical over 8 bases. The germline V gene has CDR1 GTSNPN and CDR2 SVGIG (reference sequence). This CDR3 is built from 17 residues. In DNA form, the CDR3 reads TGTGCCTGGAAGAGCGGGAGTTTTTCCCAGTCCTACATTGAGCAGTTCTTC. It encodes CAWKSGSFSQSYIEQFF.

Comment on this clonotype: A junction boundary mismatches the germline segment, possibly from a read error. The rearrangement links TRBV4-1 to TRBJ1-1; maybe TRBD1 (6 bases). Per germline, CDR1 MGHRA and CDR2 YSYEKL. There are 14 residues in the CDR3. CDR3 DNA sequence: TGCGCCGGCAGCCGGTCGGGACATACCACTGAAGCTTTCTTT. This gives the protein CAGSRSGHTTEAFF.

On this clonotype: At one end the junction does not follow the germline gene, possibly because of a read error. The chain carries TRBV20-1 and TRBJ2-1; TRBD2 agrees at 9 bases. The CDR3 loop spans 16 amino acids. Germline CDR1 and CDR2: DFQATT and SNEGSKA (reference sequence). The CDR3 spells CSASEGLACDYNEQFF. DNA of the CDR3: TGCAGCGCTAGCGAAGGACTAGCGTGTGACTACAATGAGCAGTTCTTC.

With regard to this clonotype: A single base separates this from a much larger clone, so it may be a read error. The J gene is TRBJ1-1, the V gene TRBV28; D unclear. The CDR3 has 14 residues. CDR1 is MDHEN and CDR2 is SYDVKM in the germline V gene. CDR3 sequence (DNA): TGTTCCAGCAGTACTAGGGCGTTTGGTACTGAAGCTTTCTTT. It translates to CSSSTRAFGTEAFF. Combining the CDR3 with reference TRBV28 and TRBJ1-1 gives the whole variable domain DVKVTQSSRYLVKRTGEKVFLECVQDMDHENMFWYRQDPGLGLRLIYFSYDVKMKEKGDIPEGYSVSREKKERFSLILESASTNQTSMYLCSSSTRAFGTEAFFGQGTRLTVV.

The chain uses TRBV5-6 and TRBJ1-4, with a possible D match to TRBD1 (6 bases). The CDR3 is 16 amino acids. Germline V gene lookup returns CDR1 SGHDT and CDR2 YYEEEE. Trimming took off 9 bases at V and 6 bases at J, with 24 bases between the two ends. CDR3 sequence reads: CANNSAAGGRDEKLFF. The CDR3 region has the DNA TGTGCCAACAACTCGGCGGCCGGGGGCAGGGATGAAAAACTGTTTTTT.

This clonotype was detected a few times. This clone may be a read error of a much larger clone one base away. V usage is TRBV10-3 and J usage is TRBJ1-3, with D unresolved. This CDR3 contains 15 residues. Germline CDR1 reads ENHRY; CDR2 reads SYGVKD. The CDR3 region is CATSEAGNSGNTIYF. CDR3 DNA sequence: TGTGCCACCAGTGAGGCAGGCAACTCTGGAAACACCATATATTTT.

This clonotype has a handful of counts. Just one base apart from a much larger clone, this may be a read error. V is TRBV20-1 and J is TRBJ2-3; TRBD2 agrees at 7 bases. V gave up 5 bases and J gave up 2 bases; unmatched junction bases: 10. Looked up from germline, CDR1 is DFQATT and CDR2 is SNEGSKA (reference sequence). The CDR3 extends over 15 amino acids. This CDR3 reads CSAPRGRAYTDTQYF. CDR3 DNA sequence: TGCAGTGCTCCCCGGGGGAGGGCCTACACAGATACGCAGTATTTT.

For this clonotype: Without the conserved terminal phenylalanine or tryptophan, this CDR3 likely stems from a read error. This CDR3 reads CSARLGNSNQPQHL. The CDR3 DNA reads TGCAGTGCTAGACTTGGGAATAGCAATCAGCCCCAGCATTTA. The chain joins TRBV20-1 to TRBJ1-5; D ambiguous. This CDR3 has 14 amino acids. Germline V gene sequence: CDR1 DFQATT, CDR2 SNEGSKA (reference sequence). Trimming stripped 2 bases from V and 0 bases from J, with 8 bases between.

This clonotype was counted a single time. The V call is TRBV4-1, the J call TRBJ1-1; D unclear. Trimming pared 2 bases from V and 9 bases from J, leaving 22 bases between. This CDR3 region has 16 residues. Germline CDR1 MGHRA, CDR2 YSYEKL. CDR3: CASSQNLTRVSAKAFF. Here the CDR3 DNA reads TGCGCCAGCAGCCAAAATCTGACCAGAGTGTCGGCTAAAGCTTTCTTT.

At least ten counts were recorded for this clonotype. This sequence joins TRBV12-3 or TRBV12-4 and TRBJ2-3, with 9 bases matching TRBD2. V gave up 11 bases and J gave up 6 bases; unmatched junction bases: 9. There are 13 residues in the CDR3. The DNA for the CDR3 is TGTGCCGGTAGCGGGAGTGTGGGGGATACGCAGTATTTT. Its protein is CAGSGSVGDTQYF.

For this clonotype: The junction departs from germline at one end; a sequencing error may be responsible. This chain joins TRBV20-1 and TRBJ1-2; no reliable D call. Looked up from germline, CDR1 is DFQATT and CDR2 is SNEGSKA (reference sequence). The CDR3 sequence is 14 residues long. CDR3 coding DNA: TGCATTGCTCCTCTATTGGGAGGCGACTATGGCTACATCTTC. This codes for CIAPLLGGDYGYIF.

Points on this clonotype: Since the CDR3 does not end with the conserved phenylalanine or tryptophan, this likely comes from a read error. The genes are TRBV29-1 and TRBJ2-7; 11 nucleotides agree with TRBD1. The CDR3 covers 14 residues. V shed 7 bases, J shed 5 bases, and the junction held 10 bases outside the gene matches. CDR1 and CDR2 (germline): SQVTM, ANQGSEA. The CDR3 sequence: CSDDIRTGGHEQYL. DNA of the CDR3: TGCAGCGATGATATAAGGACAGGGGGCCACGAGCAGTACTTA.

The J gene is TRBJ2-1, the V gene TRBV12-3 or TRBV12-4; the match to TRBD2 covers 9 bases. The V and J ends lost 5 bases and 9 bases, in that order; junction bases with no gene match: 11. The CDR3 runs 15 residues. The CDR3 here is CASSRLTSGRSEQFF. The CDR3 DNA sequence: TGTGCCAGCAGTCGATTGACTAGCGGAAGGAGTGAGCAGTTCTTC.

About this clonotype: A junction boundary mismatches the germline segment, possibly from a read error. The chain uses TRBV11-2 and TRBJ2-7; 9 bases are shared with TRBD1. The CDR3 has 14 amino acids. Germline V gene lookup returns CDR1 SGHAT and CDR2 FQNNGV. CDR3 protein: CASSPPGTGTEHYF. CDR3 nucleotides: TGTGCCAGCAGTCCACCCGGGACAGGGACCGAGCACTACTTC.

A note on this clonotype: A junction end diverges from the germline sequence, so it may reflect a read error. J is TRBJ2-3 and V is TRBV6-1; D is possibly TRBD1 or TRBD2 (5 bases each). CDR1 is MNHNS and CDR2 is SASEGT in the germline V gene. The CDR3 is made up of 14 amino acids. CDR3 sequence: CASRVGAYPETQYF. CDR3 DNA: TGTGCCAGCCGTGTCGGGGCGTATCCAGAAACGCAGTATTTT.

V is TRBV6-2 or TRBV6-3 and J is TRBJ2-1; TRBD1 matches 9 bases. This CDR3 is built from 20 residues. Germline-derived CDR1 and CDR2 are MNHEY and SVGEGT. The V segment lost 0 bases and the J segment 15 bases; nucleotides outside the gene matches: 27. The CDR3 nucleotides are TGTGCCAGCAGTTACTCGGCGGGACAGGGCTACCTAGGCTCCTACAATGAGTCGTTCTTC. Amino acids: CASSYSAGQGYLGSYNESFF.

To note about this clonotype: This CDR3 fails to terminate in the conserved phenylalanine or tryptophan, so it likely reflects a read error. The CDR3 DNA sequence: TGTGCCAGCAGCCCCAGGGAGGAGACCCAGTACTAC. Amino acid sequence: CASSPREETQYY. The chain carries TRBV7-9 and TRBJ2-5; D possibly uses TRBD1 or TRBD2 (5 bases each). Germline V gene sequence: CDR1 SEHNR, CDR2 FQNEAQ (reference sequence). The V gene lost 5 bases and the J gene lost 5 bases, with 9 bases spanning the gap. The CDR3 extends over 12 amino acids.

This clonotype has only a few counts. The chain joins TRBV20-1 to TRBJ2-4, with D possibly being TRBD1 (5 bases). The germline V gene has CDR1 DFQATT and CDR2 SNEGSKA (reference sequence). The CDR3 runs to 14 residues. With 0 bases removed from V and 3 bases from J, the gap between germline ends came to 9 bases. In nucleotides, the CDR3 is TGCAGTGCTAGAGAGCCAAGGGGCAAAAACATTCAGTACTTC. This translates into CSAREPRGKNIQYF.